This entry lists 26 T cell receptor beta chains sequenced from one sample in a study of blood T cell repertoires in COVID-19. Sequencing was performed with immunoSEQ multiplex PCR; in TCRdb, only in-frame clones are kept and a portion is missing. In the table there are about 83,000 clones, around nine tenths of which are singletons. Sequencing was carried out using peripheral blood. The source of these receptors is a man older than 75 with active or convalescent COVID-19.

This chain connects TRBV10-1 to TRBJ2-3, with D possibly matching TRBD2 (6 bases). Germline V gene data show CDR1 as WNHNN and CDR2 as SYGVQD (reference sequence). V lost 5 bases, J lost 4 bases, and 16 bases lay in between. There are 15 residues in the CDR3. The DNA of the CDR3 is TGCGCCAGCAGTAGCCACCCCGGGGGATCAGATACGCAGTATTTT. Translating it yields CASSSHPGGSDTQYF.

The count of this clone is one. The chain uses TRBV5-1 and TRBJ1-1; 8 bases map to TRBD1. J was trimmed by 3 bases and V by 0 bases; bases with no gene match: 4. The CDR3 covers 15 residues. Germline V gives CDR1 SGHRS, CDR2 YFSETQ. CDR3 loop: CASSLDSGGDTEAFF. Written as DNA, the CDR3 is TGCGCCAGCAGCTTGGATTCAGGGGGCGACACTGAAGCTTTCTTT.

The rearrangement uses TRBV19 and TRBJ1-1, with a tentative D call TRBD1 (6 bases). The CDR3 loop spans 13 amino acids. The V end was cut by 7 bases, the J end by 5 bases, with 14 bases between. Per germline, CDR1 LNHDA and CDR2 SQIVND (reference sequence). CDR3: CASNPDRKTEAFF. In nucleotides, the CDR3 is TGTGCCAGTAACCCCGACAGGAAAACTGAAGCTTTCTTT.

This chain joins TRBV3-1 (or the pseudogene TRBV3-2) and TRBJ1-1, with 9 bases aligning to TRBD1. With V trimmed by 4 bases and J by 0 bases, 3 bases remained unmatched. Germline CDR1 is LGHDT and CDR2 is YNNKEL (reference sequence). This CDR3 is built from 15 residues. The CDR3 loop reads CASSPWTGVNTEAFF. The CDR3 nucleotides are TGTGCCAGCAGCCCCTGGACAGGGGTGAACACTGAAGCTTTCTTT.

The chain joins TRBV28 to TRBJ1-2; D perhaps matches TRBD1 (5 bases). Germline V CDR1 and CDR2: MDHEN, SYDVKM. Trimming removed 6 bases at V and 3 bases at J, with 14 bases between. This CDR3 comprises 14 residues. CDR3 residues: CASRGSTGYYGYTF. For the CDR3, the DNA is TGTGCCAGCAGGGGATCTACAGGCTACTATGGCTACACCTTC.

The CDR3, as DNA: TGTGCCAGCAGCCCCGGGAGGACAGGGGGCTCGGGGACCCAGTACTTC. Translation: CASSPGRTGGSGTQYF. The rearrangement uses TRBV7-7 and TRBJ2-5; 11 nucleotides match TRBD1. This CDR3 region has 16 residues. The J segment lost 7 bases and the V segment lost 5 bases, leaving 12 bases of the junction unmatched. CDR1 is SSHAT and CDR2 is FNYEAQ in the germline V gene (reference sequence).

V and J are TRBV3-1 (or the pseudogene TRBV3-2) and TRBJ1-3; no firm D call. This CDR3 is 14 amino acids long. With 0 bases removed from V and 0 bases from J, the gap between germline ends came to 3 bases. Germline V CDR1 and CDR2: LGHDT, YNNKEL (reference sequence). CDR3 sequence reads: CASSQDSSGNTIYF. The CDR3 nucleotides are TGTGCCAGCAGCCAAGACAGCTCTGGAAACACCATATATTTT.

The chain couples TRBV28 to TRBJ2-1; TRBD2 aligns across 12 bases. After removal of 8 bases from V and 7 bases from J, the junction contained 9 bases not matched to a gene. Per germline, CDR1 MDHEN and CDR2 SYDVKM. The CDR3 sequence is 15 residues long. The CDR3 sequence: CASRQRLAGGNEQFF. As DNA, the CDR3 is TGTGCCAGCCGTCAAAGGCTAGCGGGGGGGAATGAGCAGTTCTTC.

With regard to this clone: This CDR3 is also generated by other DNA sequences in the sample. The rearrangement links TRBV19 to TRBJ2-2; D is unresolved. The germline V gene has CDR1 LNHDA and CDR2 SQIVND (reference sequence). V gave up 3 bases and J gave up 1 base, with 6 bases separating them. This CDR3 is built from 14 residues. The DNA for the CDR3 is TGTGCCAGTAGTATCGGGTTGAACACCGGGGAGCTGTTTTTT. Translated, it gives CASSIGLNTGELFF. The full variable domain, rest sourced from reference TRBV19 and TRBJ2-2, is DGGITQSPKYLFRKEGQNVTLSCEQNLNHDAMYWYRQDPGQGLRLIYYSQIVNDFQKGDIAEGYSVSREKKESFPLTVTSAQKNPTAFYLCASSIGLNTGELFFGEGSRLTVL.

Here the CDR3 DNA reads TGTGCCATCAGTACGGGACTAGCGGGAGAGTCGAACACCGGGGAGCTGTTTTTT. This translates into CAISTGLAGESNTGELFF. This chain uses TRBV10-3 with TRBJ2-2; 14 positions agree with TRBD2. With 5 bases clipped from V and 0 bases from J, the junction kept 5 bases outside the gene matches. Germline V gives CDR1 ENHRY, CDR2 SYGVKD. This CDR3 is built from 18 residues.

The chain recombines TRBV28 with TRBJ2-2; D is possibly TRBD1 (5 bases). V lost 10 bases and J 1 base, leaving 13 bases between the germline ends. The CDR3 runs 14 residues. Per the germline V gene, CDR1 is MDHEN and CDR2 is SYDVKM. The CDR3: CATNIGQNTGELFF. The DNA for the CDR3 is TGTGCCACCAACATCGGACAGAACACCGGGGAGCTGTTTTTT. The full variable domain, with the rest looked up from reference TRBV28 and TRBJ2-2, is DVKVTQSSRYLVKRTGEKVFLECVQDMDHENMFWYRQDPGLGLRLIYFSYDVKMKEKGDIPEGYSVSREKKERFSLILESASTNQTSMYLCATNIGQNTGELFFGEGSRLTVL.

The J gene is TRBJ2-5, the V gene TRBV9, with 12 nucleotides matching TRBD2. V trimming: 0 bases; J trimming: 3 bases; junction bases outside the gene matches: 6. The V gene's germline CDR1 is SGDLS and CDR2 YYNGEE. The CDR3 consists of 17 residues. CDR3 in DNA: TGTGCCAGCAGCGTAGACCCTAGCGGGGGGGCGGAAGAGACCCAGTACTTC. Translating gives CASSVDPSGGAEETQYF.

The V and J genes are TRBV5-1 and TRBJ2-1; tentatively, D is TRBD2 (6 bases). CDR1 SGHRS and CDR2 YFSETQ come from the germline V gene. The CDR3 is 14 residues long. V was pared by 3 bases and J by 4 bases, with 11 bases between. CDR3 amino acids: CASSSGTRYNEQFF. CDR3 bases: TGCGCCAGCAGCTCCGGGACTCGATACAATGAGCAGTTCTTC. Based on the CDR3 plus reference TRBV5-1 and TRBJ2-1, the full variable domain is KAGVTQTPRYLIKTRGQQVTLSCSPISGHRSVSWYQQTPGQGLQFLFEYFSETQRNKGNFPGRFSGRQFSNSRSEMNVSTLELGDSALYLCASSSGTRYNEQFFGPGTRLTVL.

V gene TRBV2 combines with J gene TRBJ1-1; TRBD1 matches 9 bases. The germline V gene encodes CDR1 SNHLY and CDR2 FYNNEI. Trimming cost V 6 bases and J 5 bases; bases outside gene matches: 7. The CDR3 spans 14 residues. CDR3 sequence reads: CASSGRQGGTEAFF. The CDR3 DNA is TGTGCCAGCAGCGGGCGACAGGGGGGGACTGAAGCTTTCTTT.

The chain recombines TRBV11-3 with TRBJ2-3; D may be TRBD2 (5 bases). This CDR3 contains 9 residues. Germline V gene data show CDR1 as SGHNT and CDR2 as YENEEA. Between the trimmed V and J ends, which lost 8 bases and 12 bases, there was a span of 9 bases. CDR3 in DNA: TGTGCCAGCCGACTATTTCAGTATTTT. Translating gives CASRLFQYF.

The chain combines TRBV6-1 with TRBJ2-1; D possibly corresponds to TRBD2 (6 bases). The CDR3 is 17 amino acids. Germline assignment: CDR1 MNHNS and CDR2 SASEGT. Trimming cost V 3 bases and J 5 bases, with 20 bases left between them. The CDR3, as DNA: TGTGCCAGCAGTGACCCCCCCCGGAGGGGCGCCGACAATGAGCAGTTCTTC. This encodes CASSDPPRRGADNEQFF.

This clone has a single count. Here the CDR3 DNA reads TGTGCCAGCAGCTTAGTAGCGCGTACGCAGTATTTT. Translating it yields CASSLVARTQYF. The chain is built from TRBV7-2 and TRBJ2-3; tentatively, D is TRBD2 (5 bases). From germline, CDR1 is SGHTA and CDR2 FQGNSA. Trimming removed 1 base at V and 8 bases at J, with 7 bases between. The CDR3 contains 12 residues.

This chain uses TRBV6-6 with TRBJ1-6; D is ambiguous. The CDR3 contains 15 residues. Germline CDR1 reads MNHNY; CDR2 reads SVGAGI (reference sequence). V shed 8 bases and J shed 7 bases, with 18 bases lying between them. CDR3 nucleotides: TGTGCCAGCGTCGCCCGGTCCCCCTCGAATTCACCCCTCCACTTT. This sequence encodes CASVARSPSNSPLHF.

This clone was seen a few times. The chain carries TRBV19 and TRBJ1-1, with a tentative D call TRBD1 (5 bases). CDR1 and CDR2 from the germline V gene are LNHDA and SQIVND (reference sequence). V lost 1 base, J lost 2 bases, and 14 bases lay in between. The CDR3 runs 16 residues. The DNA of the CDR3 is TGTGCCAGTAGTATAGCCTCGGGGGTCGCCAACACTGAAGCTTTCTTT. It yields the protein CASSIASGVANTEAFF.

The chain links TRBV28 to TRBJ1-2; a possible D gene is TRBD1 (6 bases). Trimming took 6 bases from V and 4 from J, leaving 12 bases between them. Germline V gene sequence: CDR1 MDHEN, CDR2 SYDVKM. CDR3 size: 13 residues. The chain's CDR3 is CASRQGLGYGYTF. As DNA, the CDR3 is TGTGCCAGCAGACAGGGTCTAGGCTATGGCTACACCTTC.

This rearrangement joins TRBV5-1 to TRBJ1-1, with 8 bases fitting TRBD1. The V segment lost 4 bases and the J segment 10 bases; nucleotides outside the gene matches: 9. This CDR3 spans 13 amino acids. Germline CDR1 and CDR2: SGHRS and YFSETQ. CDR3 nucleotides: TGCGCCAGCAGCCAAAACAGGGGGGAGGGAGCTTTCTTT. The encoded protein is CASSQNRGEGAFF.

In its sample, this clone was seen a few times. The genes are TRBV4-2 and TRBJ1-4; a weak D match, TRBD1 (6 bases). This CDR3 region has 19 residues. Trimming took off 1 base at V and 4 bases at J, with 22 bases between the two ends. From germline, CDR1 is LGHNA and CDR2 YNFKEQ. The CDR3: CASSQGLDPGQGYNEKLFF. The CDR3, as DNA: TGTGCCAGCAGCCAAGGCCTTGATCCGGGACAAGGATATAATGAAAAACTGTTTTTT.

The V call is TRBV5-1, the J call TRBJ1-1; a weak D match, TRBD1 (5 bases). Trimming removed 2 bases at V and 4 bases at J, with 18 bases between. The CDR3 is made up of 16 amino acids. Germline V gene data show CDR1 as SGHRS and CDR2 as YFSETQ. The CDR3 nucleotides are TGCGCCAGCAGCTTCAGACAGACAGACATACTCACTGAAGCTTTCTTT. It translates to CASSFRQTDILTEAFF.

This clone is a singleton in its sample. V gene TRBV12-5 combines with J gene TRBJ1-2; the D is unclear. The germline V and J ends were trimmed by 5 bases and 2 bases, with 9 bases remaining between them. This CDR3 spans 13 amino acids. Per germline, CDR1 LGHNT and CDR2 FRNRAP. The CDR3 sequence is CASGKGGNYGYTF. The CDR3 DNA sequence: TGTGCTAGTGGTAAGGGAGGGAACTATGGCTACACCTTC.

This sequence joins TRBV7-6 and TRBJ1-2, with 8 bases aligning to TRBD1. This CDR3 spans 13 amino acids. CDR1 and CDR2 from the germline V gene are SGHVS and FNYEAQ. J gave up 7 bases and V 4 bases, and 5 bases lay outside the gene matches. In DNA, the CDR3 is TGTGCCAGCAGCTCTGGACAGGGCATTGGCTACACCTTC. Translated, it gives CASSSGQGIGYTF.

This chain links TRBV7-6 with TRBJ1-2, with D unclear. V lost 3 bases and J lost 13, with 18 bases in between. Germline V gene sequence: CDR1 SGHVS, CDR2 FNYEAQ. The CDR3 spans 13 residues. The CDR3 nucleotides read TGTGCCAGCAGCTTCGCTCTCCGGGGAGGGCTCACCTTC. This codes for CASSFALRGGLTF. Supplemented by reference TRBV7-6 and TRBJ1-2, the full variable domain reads GAGVSQSPRYKVTKRGQDVALRCDPISGHVSLYWYRQALGQGPEFLTYFNYEAQQDKSGLPNDRFSAERPEGSISTLTIQRTEQRDSAMYRCASSFALRGGLTFGSGTRLTVV.